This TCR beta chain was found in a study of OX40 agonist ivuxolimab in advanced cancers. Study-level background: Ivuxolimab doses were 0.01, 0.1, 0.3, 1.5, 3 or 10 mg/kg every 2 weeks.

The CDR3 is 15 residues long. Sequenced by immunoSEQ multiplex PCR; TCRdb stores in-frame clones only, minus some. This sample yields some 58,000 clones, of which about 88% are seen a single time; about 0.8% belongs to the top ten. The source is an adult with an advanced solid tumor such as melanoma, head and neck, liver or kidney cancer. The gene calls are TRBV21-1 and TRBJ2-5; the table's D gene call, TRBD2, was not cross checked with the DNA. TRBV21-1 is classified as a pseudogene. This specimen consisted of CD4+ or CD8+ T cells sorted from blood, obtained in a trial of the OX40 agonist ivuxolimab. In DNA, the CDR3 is TGTGCCAGCAGAGGGACTAGCGGGTACCAAGAGACCCAGTACTTC. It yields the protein CASRGTSGYQETQYF.